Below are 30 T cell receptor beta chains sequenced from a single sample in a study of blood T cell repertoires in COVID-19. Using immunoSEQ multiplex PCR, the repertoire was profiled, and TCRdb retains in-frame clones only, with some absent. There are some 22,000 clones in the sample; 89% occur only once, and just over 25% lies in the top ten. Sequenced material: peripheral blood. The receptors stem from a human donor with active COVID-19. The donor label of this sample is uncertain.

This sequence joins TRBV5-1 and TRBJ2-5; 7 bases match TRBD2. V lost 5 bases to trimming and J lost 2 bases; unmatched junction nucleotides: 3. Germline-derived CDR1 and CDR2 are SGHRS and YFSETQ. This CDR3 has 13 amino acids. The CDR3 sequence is CASSTSDQETQYF. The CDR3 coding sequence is TGCGCCAGCAGTACTAGCGATCAAGAGACCCAGTACTTC.

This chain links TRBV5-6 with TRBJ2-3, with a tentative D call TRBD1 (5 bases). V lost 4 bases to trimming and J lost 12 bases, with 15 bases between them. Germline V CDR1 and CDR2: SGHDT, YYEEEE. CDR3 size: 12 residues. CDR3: CASSPSGATQYF. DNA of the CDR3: TGTGCCAGCAGCCCCTCTGGGGCGACCCAGTATTTT.

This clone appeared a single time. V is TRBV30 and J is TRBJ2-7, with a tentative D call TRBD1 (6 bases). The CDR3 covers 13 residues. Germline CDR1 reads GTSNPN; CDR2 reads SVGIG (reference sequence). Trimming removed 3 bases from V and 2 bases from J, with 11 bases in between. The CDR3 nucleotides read TGTGCCTGGAGGGAACAGGGCCCCTACGAGCAGTACTTC. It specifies CAWREQGPYEQYF.

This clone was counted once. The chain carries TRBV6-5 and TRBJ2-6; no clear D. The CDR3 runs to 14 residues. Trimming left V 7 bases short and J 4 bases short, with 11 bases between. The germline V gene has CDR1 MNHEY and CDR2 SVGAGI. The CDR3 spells CASTPRSGANVLTF. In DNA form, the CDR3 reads TGTGCCAGCACCCCGAGATCCGGGGCCAACGTCCTGACTTTC.

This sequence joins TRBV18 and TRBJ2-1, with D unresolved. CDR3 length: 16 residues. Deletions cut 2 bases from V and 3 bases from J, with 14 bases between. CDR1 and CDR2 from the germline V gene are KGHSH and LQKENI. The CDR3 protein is CASSPEVPRLYNEQFF. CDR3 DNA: TGTGCCAGCTCACCAGAGGTTCCCCGGCTCTACAATGAGCAGTTCTTC.

CDR3 region: CGSLQGYQAFF. CDR3 DNA: TGTGGCTCCCTGCAGGGCTATCAAGCTTTCTTT. The chain links TRBV19 to TRBJ1-1; D is perhaps TRBD1 (5 bases). The CDR3 runs to 11 residues. Germline lookup yields CDR1 LNHDA and CDR2 SQIVND (reference sequence).

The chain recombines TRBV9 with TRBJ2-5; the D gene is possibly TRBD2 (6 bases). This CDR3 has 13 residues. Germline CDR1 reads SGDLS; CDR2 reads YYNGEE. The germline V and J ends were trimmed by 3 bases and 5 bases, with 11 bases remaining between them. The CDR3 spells CASSDTSIETQYF. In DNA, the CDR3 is TGTGCCAGCAGCGACACTAGCATCGAGACCCAGTACTTC.

CDR3 region: CAISESATWSSGANVLTF. The CDR3 bases are TGTGCCATCAGTGAGTCGGCAACATGGTCCTCTGGGGCCAACGTCCTGACTTTC. The chain joins TRBV10-3 to TRBJ2-6; D uncertain. V dropped 0 bases and J dropped 0 bases, with 12 bases sitting between them. The germline V gene has CDR1 ENHRY and CDR2 SYGVKD. The CDR3 runs to 18 residues.

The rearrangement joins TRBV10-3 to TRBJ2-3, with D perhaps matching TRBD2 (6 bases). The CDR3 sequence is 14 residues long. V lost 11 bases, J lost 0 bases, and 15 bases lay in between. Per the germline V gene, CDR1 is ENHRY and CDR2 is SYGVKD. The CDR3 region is CAAQGGDSTDTQYF. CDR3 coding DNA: TGTGCCGCCCAGGGCGGGGATAGCACAGATACGCAGTATTTT.

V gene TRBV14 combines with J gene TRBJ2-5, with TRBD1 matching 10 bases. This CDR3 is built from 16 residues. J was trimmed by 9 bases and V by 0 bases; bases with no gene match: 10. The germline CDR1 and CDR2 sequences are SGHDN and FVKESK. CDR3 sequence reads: CASSQDWPGQGLAQYF. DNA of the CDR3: TGTGCCAGCAGCCAAGATTGGCCGGGACAGGGGTTAGCCCAGTACTTC.

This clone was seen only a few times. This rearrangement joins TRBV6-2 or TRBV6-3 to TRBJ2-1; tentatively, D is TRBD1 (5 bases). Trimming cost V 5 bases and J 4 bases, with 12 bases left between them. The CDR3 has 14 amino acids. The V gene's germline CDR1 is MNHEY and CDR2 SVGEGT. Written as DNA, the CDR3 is TGTGCCAGCAGTCAAGACAGAAAATACAATGAGCAGTTCTTC. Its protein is CASSQDRKYNEQFF.

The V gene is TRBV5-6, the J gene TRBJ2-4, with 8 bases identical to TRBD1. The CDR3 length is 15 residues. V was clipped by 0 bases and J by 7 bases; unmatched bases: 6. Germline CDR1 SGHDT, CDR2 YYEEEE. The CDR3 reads CASSLGGGQVNIQYF. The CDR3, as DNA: TGTGCCAGCAGCTTGGGAGGGGGACAGGTCAACATTCAGTACTTC.

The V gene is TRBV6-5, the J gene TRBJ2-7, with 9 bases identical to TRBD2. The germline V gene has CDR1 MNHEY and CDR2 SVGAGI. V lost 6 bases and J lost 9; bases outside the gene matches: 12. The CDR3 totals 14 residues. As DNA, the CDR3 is TGTGCCAGCAGACCGGGACTAGCTGCCATAAGGCAGTACTTC. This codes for CASRPGLAAIRQYF.

CDR3 nucleotide sequence: TGTGCCAGCAGCTTAGCGGGAGGCCTCCGGGGAGAGACCCAGTACTTC. Protein product: CASSLAGGLRGETQYF. The chain employs TRBV7-2 and TRBJ2-5, with D possibly matching TRBD2 (6 bases). Per germline, CDR1 SGHTA and CDR2 FQGNSA. CDR3 length equals 16 residues. Trimming removed 0 bases from V and 4 bases from J, with 15 bases in between.

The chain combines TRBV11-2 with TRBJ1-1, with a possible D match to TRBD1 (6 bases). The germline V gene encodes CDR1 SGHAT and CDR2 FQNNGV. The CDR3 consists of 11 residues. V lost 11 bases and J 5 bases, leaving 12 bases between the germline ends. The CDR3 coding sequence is TGTGCCGACCACAGGGAAACTGAAGCTTTCTTT. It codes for CADHRETEAFF.

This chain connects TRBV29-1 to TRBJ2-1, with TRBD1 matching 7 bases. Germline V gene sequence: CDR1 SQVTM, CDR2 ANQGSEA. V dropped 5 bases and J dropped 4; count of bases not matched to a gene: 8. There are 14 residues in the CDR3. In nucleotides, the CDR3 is TGCAGCGTTCTGACAGGGCGTCAATACAATGAGCAGTTCTTC. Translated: CSVLTGRQYNEQFF.

The CDR3 region is CASSPDRQETQYF. The CDR3 nucleotides are TGTGCCAGCAGTCCGGACAGACAAGAGACCCAGTACTTC. The V and J genes are TRBV2 and TRBJ2-5, with a possible D match to TRBD1 (6 bases). Germline CDR1 SNHLY, CDR2 FYNNEI. The CDR3 spans 13 residues. V shed 5 bases and J shed 2 bases, with 9 bases lying between them.

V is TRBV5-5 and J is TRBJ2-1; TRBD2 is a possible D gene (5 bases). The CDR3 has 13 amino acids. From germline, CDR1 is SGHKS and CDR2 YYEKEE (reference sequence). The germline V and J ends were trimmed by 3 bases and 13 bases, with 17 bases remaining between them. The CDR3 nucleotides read TGTGCCAGCAGCTCAACTAGTGGGTTAACTCAGTTCTTC. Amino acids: CASSSTSGLTQFF.

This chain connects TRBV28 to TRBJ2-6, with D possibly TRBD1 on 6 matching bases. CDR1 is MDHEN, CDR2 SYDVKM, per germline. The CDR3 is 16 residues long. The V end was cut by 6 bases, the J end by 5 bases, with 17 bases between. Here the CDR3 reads CASSSQGGRRANVLTF. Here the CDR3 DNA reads TGTGCCAGCAGCTCACAGGGCGGTAGGAGGGCCAACGTCCTGACTTTC.

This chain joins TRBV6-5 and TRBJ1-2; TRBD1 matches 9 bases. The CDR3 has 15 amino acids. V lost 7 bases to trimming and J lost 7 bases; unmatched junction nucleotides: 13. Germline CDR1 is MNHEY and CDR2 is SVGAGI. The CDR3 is CASTRSTGGVVGYTF. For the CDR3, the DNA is TGTGCCAGCACTAGGTCGACAGGGGGAGTCGTTGGCTACACCTTC.

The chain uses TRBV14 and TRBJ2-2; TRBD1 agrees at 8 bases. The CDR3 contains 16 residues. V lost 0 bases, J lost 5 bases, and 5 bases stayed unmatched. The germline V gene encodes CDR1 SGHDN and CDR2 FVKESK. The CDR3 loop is CASSQELDRVTGELFF. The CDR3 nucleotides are TGTGCCAGCAGCCAAGAGCTGGACAGGGTAACCGGGGAGCTGTTTTTT.

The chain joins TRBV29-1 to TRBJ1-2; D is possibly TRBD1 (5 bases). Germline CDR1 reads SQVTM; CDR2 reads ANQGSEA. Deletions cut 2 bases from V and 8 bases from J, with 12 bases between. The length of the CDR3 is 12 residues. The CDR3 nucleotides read TGCAGCGTTGAACCAGGGTTAAGGGGCTACACCTTC. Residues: CSVEPGLRGYTF.

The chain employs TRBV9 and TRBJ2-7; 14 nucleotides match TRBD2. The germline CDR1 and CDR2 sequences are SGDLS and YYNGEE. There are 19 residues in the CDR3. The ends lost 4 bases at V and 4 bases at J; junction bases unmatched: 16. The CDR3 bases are TGTGCCAGCAGCATAAGGACTAGCGGGGGGTCGAAAATGGGGTACGAGCAGTACTTC. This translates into CASSIRTSGGSKMGYEQYF.

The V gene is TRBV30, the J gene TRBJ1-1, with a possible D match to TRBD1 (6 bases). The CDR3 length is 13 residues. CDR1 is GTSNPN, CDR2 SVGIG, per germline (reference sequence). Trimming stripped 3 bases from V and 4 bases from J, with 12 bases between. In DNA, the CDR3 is TGTGCCTGGAGAGGGGGATTGGGCACTGAAGCTTTCTTT. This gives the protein CAWRGGLGTEAFF.

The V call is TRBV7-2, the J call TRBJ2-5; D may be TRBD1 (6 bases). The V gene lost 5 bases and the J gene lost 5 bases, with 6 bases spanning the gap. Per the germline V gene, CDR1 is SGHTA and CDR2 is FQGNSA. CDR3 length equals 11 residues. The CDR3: CASSQGETQYF. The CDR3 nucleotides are TGTGCCAGCAGCCAGGGGGAGACCCAGTACTTC.

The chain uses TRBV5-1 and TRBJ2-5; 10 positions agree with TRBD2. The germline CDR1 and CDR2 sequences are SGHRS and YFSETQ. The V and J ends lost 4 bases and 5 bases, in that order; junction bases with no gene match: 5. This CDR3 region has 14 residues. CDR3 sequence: CASSPGLADETQYF. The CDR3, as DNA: TGCGCCAGCAGCCCCGGACTAGCGGATGAGACCCAGTACTTC.

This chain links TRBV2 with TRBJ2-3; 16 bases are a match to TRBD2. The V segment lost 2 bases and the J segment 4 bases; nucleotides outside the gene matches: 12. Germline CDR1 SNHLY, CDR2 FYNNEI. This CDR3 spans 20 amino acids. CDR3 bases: TGTGCCAGCAGTGAATGGGTGGGACTAGCGGGGGGGCCAAGTTCAGATACGCAGTATTTT. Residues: CASSEWVGLAGGPSSDTQYF.

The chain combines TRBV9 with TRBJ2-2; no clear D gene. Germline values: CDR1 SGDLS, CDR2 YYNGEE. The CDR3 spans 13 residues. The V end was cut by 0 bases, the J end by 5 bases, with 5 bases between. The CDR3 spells CASSVDLTGELFF. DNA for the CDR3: TGTGCCAGCAGCGTAGATTTAACCGGGGAGCTGTTTTTT.

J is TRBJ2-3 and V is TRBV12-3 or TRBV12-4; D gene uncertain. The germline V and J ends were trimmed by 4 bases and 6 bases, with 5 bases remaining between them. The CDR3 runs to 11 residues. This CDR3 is CASSSRDTQYF. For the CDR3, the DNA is TGTGCCAGCAGTTCCCGGGATACGCAGTATTTT.

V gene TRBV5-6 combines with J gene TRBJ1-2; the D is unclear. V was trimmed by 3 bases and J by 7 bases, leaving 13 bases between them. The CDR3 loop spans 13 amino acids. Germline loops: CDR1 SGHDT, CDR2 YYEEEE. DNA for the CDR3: TGTGCCAGCAGCTGGACGGGGTCCAGTGGCTACACCTTC. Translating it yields CASSWTGSSGYTF.